Below are 12 T cell receptor beta chains sequenced from a single sample in a study of beta chain features in type 1 diabetes (dated by TCRdb to 2016 to 2019). The investigation overall reported the following: In all four CD4+ subsets, TCRB CDR3 length was moderately but significantly shorter in type 1 diabetes patients.

The method was the immunoSEQ multiplex PCR assay. The High Capacity cDNA Reverse Transcription Kit was used to reverse transcribe all of the isolated RNA, meaning that expressed TCRB transcripts were what got sequenced. TCRdb holds this immuneACCESS table with in-frame rearrangements only. Some clones are missing; in checked studies, unresolved V genes explain under half, and the rest has no known cause. The sample includes about 660,000 clones, with over 13% observed a single time. 0.04% of the sample is in the top ten clones. The antigens these receptors bind are not known. The material sequenced was naive CD4+ T cells from blood. In the paper's terms, the cell subset or site label means: true naive CD4+ T cells. These receptors originate from a man between 18 and 35 years old with type 1 diabetes.

The table lists this clone with a few counts. V and J are TRBV30 and TRBJ2-7; possible D gene TRBD2, 5 bases. The V end was cut by 5 bases, the J end by 0 bases, with 8 bases between. The germline V gene encodes CDR1 GTSNPN and CDR2 SVGIG (reference sequence). There are 12 residues in the CDR3. The CDR3 loop is CAWDYSSYEQYF. CDR3 DNA sequence: TGTGCCTGGGACTATAGCTCCTACGAGCAGTACTTC.

The chain uses TRBV7-9 and TRBJ2-2, with TRBD2 matching 14 bases. The CDR3 sequence is 17 residues long. V lost 5 bases and J lost 4; bases outside the gene matches: 6. CDR1 SEHNR and CDR2 FQNEAQ come from the germline V gene (reference sequence). CDR3 region: CASSIGTSGSTTGELFF. The CDR3 DNA is TGTGCCAGCAGCATTGGGACTAGCGGGAGCACCACCGGGGAGCTGTTTTTT.

This clone was counted between two and nine times. The J gene is TRBJ1-5, the V gene TRBV6-6; D is unresolved. CDR1 and CDR2 from the germline V gene are MNHNY and SVGAGI (reference sequence). This CDR3 spans 11 amino acids. V was cut by 5 bases and J by 8 bases, with 7 bases left in between. The CDR3 here is CASSPAEPQHF. CDR3 DNA sequence: TGTGCCAGCAGTCCCGCCGAGCCCCAGCATTTT.

This clone was observed a handful of times. V usage is TRBV5-1 and J usage is TRBJ2-7, with 9 positions matching TRBD1. The germline CDR1 and CDR2 sequences are SGHRS and YFSETQ. Unmatched junction bases numbered 5, after V lost 4 bases and J lost 3 bases. This CDR3 comprises 14 residues. The CDR3 coding sequence is TGCGCCAGCAGCGGCGGACAGGGGAGCTACGAGCAGTACTTC. This translates into CASSGGQGSYEQYF.

The V gene is TRBV2, the J gene TRBJ2-7; 9 nucleotides match TRBD2. The CDR3 runs to 15 residues. Looked up from germline, CDR1 is SNHLY and CDR2 is FYNNEI. V lost 8 bases and J lost 0; bases outside the gene matches: 8. The CDR3 nucleotides read TGTGCCAGCGGTAGCGGGGGTAGTCCCTCCTACGAGCAGTACTTC. Its protein product is CASGSGGSPSYEQYF.

This chain links TRBV7-8 with TRBJ2-5; 11 bases fit TRBD2. The CDR3 spans 17 residues. From germline, CDR1 is SGHVS and CDR2 FQNEAQ. V lost 5 bases, J lost 7 bases, and 15 bases stayed unmatched. CDR3 sequence: CASSIPAGTSGVRTQYF. CDR3 bases: TGTGCCAGCAGCATCCCTGCTGGGACTAGCGGAGTGAGGACCCAGTACTTC.

This clone was counted between two and nine times. This chain links TRBV30 with TRBJ2-5, with TRBD1 identical over 7 bases. The junction had 11 bases not matched to a gene; V was cut back by 2 bases and J by 5 bases. Germline V CDR1 and CDR2: GTSNPN, SVGIG (reference sequence). The CDR3 consists of 15 residues. The CDR3 sequence: CAWSINRGVWETQYF. DNA for the CDR3: TGTGCCTGGAGTATCAACAGGGGTGTATGGGAGACCCAGTACTTC.

The table lists this clone with a few counts. The gene calls are TRBV9 and TRBJ2-1, with D possibly TRBD1 on 6 matching bases. CDR1 and CDR2 from the germline V gene are SGDLS and YYNGEE. This CDR3 comprises 16 residues. V was shortened by 4 bases and J by 3 bases, with 17 bases between the two germline ends. Here the CDR3 DNA reads TGTGCCAGCAGCCCGAGGTCGGACAGCCTCTACAATGAGCAGTTCTTC. It yields the protein CASSPRSDSLYNEQFF. Complete variable domain (other parts from reference TRBV9 and TRBJ2-1): DSGVTQTPKHLITATGQRVTLRCSPRSGDLSVYWYQQSLDQGLQFLIQYYNGEERAKGNILERFSAQQFPDLHSELNLSSLELGDSALYFCASSPRSDSLYNEQFFGPGTRLTVL.

With respect to this clone: At one boundary the junction diverges from the germline segment, which might be a read error. This chain connects TRBV7-9 to TRBJ2-7; no clear D. This CDR3 contains 9 residues. Germline-derived CDR1 and CDR2 are SEHNR and FQNEAQ (reference sequence). The CDR3 bases are TGTGCCACCGTGGGCCCGTCCCTCTTC. Its protein product is CATVGPSLF.

This clone has more than one count but fewer than ten. The gene calls are TRBV14 and TRBJ2-5; TRBD1 matches at 7 bases. The CDR3 extends over 14 amino acids. V shed 4 bases and J 2 bases; nucleotides not matched to a gene: 4. Germline CDR1 reads SGHDN; CDR2 reads FVKESK. This CDR3 is CASSPGQAQETQYF. In nucleotides, the CDR3 is TGTGCCAGCAGCCCTGGACAGGCGCAAGAGACCCAGTACTTC.

The chain couples TRBV25-1 to TRBJ1-1, with a tentative D call TRBD1 (6 bases). Germline assignment: CDR1 MGHDK and CDR2 SYGVNS. Trimming removed 6 bases at V and 6 bases at J, with 17 bases between. The CDR3 length is 14 residues. CDR3 DNA sequence: TGTGCCAGCAGCCAGGGGCAGGGGAGGTCTGAAGCTTTCTTT. Translating it yields CASSQGQGRSEAFF.

There are a few counts of this clone. The V gene is TRBV29-1, the J gene TRBJ1-2; no clear D gene. V lost 4 bases and J 0 bases, leaving 15 bases between the germline ends. Germline CDR1 SQVTM, CDR2 ANQGSEA. The CDR3 spans 15 residues. CDR3 nucleotides: TGCAGCGTTGTTCCCGGGCAGCGGTCTAACTATGGCTACACCTTC. This encodes CSVVPGQRSNYGYTF. The full variable domain, with the rest looked up from reference TRBV29-1 and TRBJ1-2, is SAVISQKPSRDICQRGTSLTIQCQVDSQVTMMFWYRQQPGQSLTLIATANQGSEATYESGFVIDKFPISRPNLTFSTLTVSNMSPEDSSIYLCSVVPGQRSNYGYTFGSGTRLTVV.